The following is a T cell receptor beta chain sequence with its context. The antigen is undetermined. Each CDR3 protein is one row after TCRdb ran MiXCR on the 5' RACE reads. The sample has about 390,000 distinct CDR3 sequences, more than 15% seen once. These data belong to a study of T-cell memory formation after mild COVID-19. CDR1 SEHNR and CDR2 FQNEAQ come from the germline V gene (reference sequence). This CDR3 spans 11 amino acids. The V gene lost 6 bases and the J gene lost 4 bases, with 6 bases spanning the gap. Study conclusions and caveats: From day 15 to 85, contracting clones were balanced between CD4 and CD8, whereas later expanders leaned toward CD4+. Pre-infection memory held some responding clones, suggesting pre-existing cross-reactive T cells responded.

The V and J genes are TRBV7-9 and TRBJ1-1; D not certain. The receptor was derived from a young man who had mild COVID-19 (a few samples of this study predate the infection). Cell type and time point are not known. Sample: PBMCs or a T cell subset sorted from them (not recorded which). This CDR3 is CASSESTEAFF. The CDR3 DNA is TGTGCCAGCAGTGAAAGCACTGAAGCTTTCTTT.